The 26 T cell receptor beta chains reported below all come from one sample, sequenced in a study of T cell responses to AZD1222 COVID-19 vaccine. Sequencing was performed with immunoSEQ multiplex PCR; in TCRdb, only in-frame clones are kept and a portion is missing. The table lists 150,000 to 200,000 clones, around nine tenths of them singletons. Material: peripheral blood, obtained 28 days after the second AZD1222 dose. The receptors were sampled from an adult who received the AZD1222 COVID-19 vaccine.

V gene TRBV4-3 combines with J gene TRBJ2-7; D remains unclear. Trimming cost V 4 bases and J 6 bases, with 16 bases left between them. CDR3 length: 14 residues. CDR1 and CDR2 (germline): LGHNA, YSLEER. The CDR3 is CASSLNTGWGEQYF. The CDR3 nucleotides are TGCGCCAGCAGCCTGAATACGGGCTGGGGCGAGCAGTACTTC.

This sequence joins TRBV7-8 and TRBJ1-1; D uncertain. V was trimmed by 5 bases and J by 0 bases, leaving 7 bases between them. The germline CDR1 and CDR2 sequences are SGHVS and FQNEAQ. There are 13 residues in the CDR3. Here the CDR3 DNA reads TGTGCCAGCAGCCCCGACTTGAACACTGAAGCTTTCTTT. Encoded protein: CASSPDLNTEAFF. The complete variable domain, with remaining parts taken from reference TRBV7-8 and TRBJ1-1, reads GAGVSQSPRYKVAKRGQDVALRCDPISGHVSLFWYQQALGQGPEFLTYFQNEAQLDKSGLPSDRFFAERPEGSVSTLKIQRTQQEDSAVYLCASSPDLNTEAFFGQGTRLTVV.

This clone was seen only a few times. The chain joins TRBV9 to TRBJ1-6; D uncertain. CDR1 is SGDLS, CDR2 YYNGEE, per germline. CDR3 length equals 18 residues. Trimming shortened V by 3 bases and J by 7 bases, and 23 bases separated the two germline ends. CDR3 bases: TGTGCCAGCAGCGGAGTGGTGACTGTCCTTAGGGAGAATTCACCCCTCCACTTT. As protein: CASSGVVTVLRENSPLHF. Variable domain in full (rest from reference TRBV9 and TRBJ1-6): DSGVTQTPKHLITATGQRVTLRCSPRSGDLSVYWYQQSLDQGLQFLIQYYNGEERAKGNILERFSAQQFPDLHSELNLSSLELGDSALYFCASSGVVTVLRENSPLHFGNGTRLTVT.

V gene TRBV2 combines with J gene TRBJ1-1; D is unresolved. V lost 7 bases and J lost 0, with 6 bases in between. The CDR3 covers 12 residues. Germline V gives CDR1 SNHLY, CDR2 FYNNEI. For the CDR3, the DNA is TGTGCCAGCAACCCGTTGAACACTGAAGCTTTCTTT. Translation gives CASNPLNTEAFF.

The chain recombines TRBV5-5 with TRBJ1-1; possible D gene TRBD1, 5 bases. The CDR3 has 14 amino acids. V was trimmed by 3 bases and J by 1 base, leaving 10 bases between them. The germline V gene has CDR1 SGHKS and CDR2 YYEKEE (reference sequence). CDR3 in amino acids: CASSSGTENTEAFF. The CDR3 coding sequence is TGTGCCAGCAGCTCGGGGACGGAGAACACTGAAGCTTTCTTT.

This sequence joins TRBV7-2 and TRBJ1-4; D is uncertain. This CDR3 is built from 15 residues. With 1 base removed from V and 8 bases from J, the gap between germline ends came to 14 bases. The germline V gene encodes CDR1 SGHTA and CDR2 FQGNSA. CDR3 nucleotide sequence: TGTGCCAGCAGCTTAGTCGGCGGGGAGAGCGAAAAACTGTTTTTT. It is translated as CASSLVGGESEKLFF.

The chain links TRBV5-5 to TRBJ2-7; TRBD1 might be the D (5 bases). The CDR3 consists of 15 residues. V lost 2 bases and J lost 3, with 15 bases in between. Per the germline V gene, CDR1 is SGHKS and CDR2 is YYEKEE (reference sequence). The CDR3 DNA follows: TGTGCCAGCAGCTTTGCTGGACAAACCTACTACGAGCAGTACTTC. Its translation: CASSFAGQTYYEQYF.

The rearrangement joins TRBV4-2 to TRBJ1-2; TRBD1 matches at 7 bases. Trimming at V came to 0 bases and at J to 4 bases, leaving 8 bases not matched to a gene. In germline, CDR1 is LGHNA, CDR2 YNFKEQ. The CDR3 covers 16 residues. This chain's CDR3 is CASSQEYRGLGYGYTF. The CDR3 DNA is TGTGCCAGCAGCCAAGAATACAGGGGATTGGGCTATGGCTACACCTTC.

V gene TRBV5-5 combines with J gene TRBJ2-2, with D unclear. This CDR3 is built from 14 residues. V was pared by 4 bases and J by 1 base, with 8 bases between. Germline CDR1 is SGHKS and CDR2 is YYEKEE (reference sequence). The CDR3 protein is CASSPRLNTGELFF. DNA of the CDR3: TGTGCCAGCAGCCCGAGACTGAACACCGGGGAGCTGTTTTTT.

This clone has just one count. This chain joins TRBV10-3 and TRBJ1-2; unclear D gene. V was clipped by 7 bases and J by 2 bases, with 14 bases between them. Per the germline V gene, CDR1 is ENHRY and CDR2 is SYGVKD. The CDR3 runs 14 residues. CDR3 sequence (DNA): TGTGCCATCACCGCGGACTGGAAGAACTATGGCTACACCTTC. Its protein product is CAITADWKNYGYTF.

The rearrangement uses TRBV6-5 and TRBJ2-1, with D unclear. V lost 3 bases and J 2 bases, leaving 14 bases between the germline ends. Germline V gives CDR1 MNHEY, CDR2 SVGAGI. The CDR3 totals 16 residues. As DNA, the CDR3 is TGTGCCAGCAGTTATTGGGCTAGGCGCGCCTACAATGAGCAGTTCTTC. This gives the protein CASSYWARRAYNEQFF.

The chain employs TRBV30 and TRBJ2-5; 10 bases fit TRBD2. CDR3 length: 15 amino acids. Germline-derived CDR1 and CDR2 are GTSNPN and SVGIG (reference sequence). V shed 1 base and J 1 base; nucleotides not matched to a gene: 3. CDR3 bases: TGTGCCTGGAGTGGGGCTAGCGGGGGCCAAGAGACCCAGTACTTC. It encodes CAWSGASGGQETQYF.

This chain uses TRBV19 with TRBJ2-7; 10 bases align to TRBD2. With 3 bases clipped from V and 6 bases from J, the junction kept 5 bases outside the gene matches. Germline V gives CDR1 LNHDA, CDR2 SQIVND (reference sequence). The CDR3 extends over 14 amino acids. CDR3 sequence reads: CASSISGGAGEQYF. The CDR3 nucleotides are TGTGCCAGTAGTATCAGCGGGGGGGCCGGCGAGCAGTACTTC.

The rearrangement uses TRBV14 and TRBJ2-6; D is uncertain. Germline V gives CDR1 SGHDN, CDR2 FVKESK. Trimming removed 3 bases at V and 0 bases at J, with 9 bases between. The CDR3 contains 16 residues. The CDR3 region is CASSHFLGSGANVLTF. The DNA of the CDR3 is TGTGCCAGCAGCCACTTCCTGGGCTCTGGGGCCAACGTCCTGACTTTC.

The chain couples TRBV15 to TRBJ1-1, with D unresolved. The CDR3 runs 12 residues. V lost 5 bases to trimming and J lost 1 base, with 5 bases between them. Germline lookup yields CDR1 LNHNV and CDR2 YYDKDF (reference sequence). For the CDR3, the DNA is TGTGCCACCAGCTGGGGGAACACTGAAGCTTTCTTT. Its translation: CATSWGNTEAFF.

The chain carries TRBV6-4 and TRBJ2-1; the D gene is possibly TRBD1 (5 bases). CDR3 length equals 15 residues. The V end was cut by 2 bases, the J end by 6 bases, with 14 bases between. CDR1 is MRHNA, CDR2 SNTAGT, per germline. The CDR3 sequence: CASSDPQGLRNEQFF. Here the CDR3 DNA reads TGTGCCAGCAGTGACCCCCAGGGTCTCCGCAATGAGCAGTTCTTC.

The chain couples TRBV19 to TRBJ2-3; D is unresolved. Trimming stripped 1 base from V and 2 bases from J, with 7 bases between. Germline V gene lookup returns CDR1 LNHDA and CDR2 SQIVND (reference sequence). The CDR3 is made up of 14 amino acids. The CDR3 nucleotides read TGTGCCAGTAGTATAGGTCCCTTCACAGATACGCAGTATTTT. Translated: CASSIGPFTDTQYF.

In its sample, this clone was seen a few times. A read error may account for a junction end that differs from germline. This sequence joins TRBV29-1 and TRBJ1-1; no reliable D call. The CDR3 runs to 11 residues. CDR1 is SQVTM and CDR2 is ANQGSEA in the germline V gene. The CDR3 DNA sequence: TGCAGCGTCTTCCGGAACCCTGAAGCTTTCTTT. Protein: CSVFRNPEAFF. Filled out from reference TRBV29-1 and TRBJ1-1, the complete variable domain reads SAVISQKPSRDICQRGTSLTIQCQVDSQVTMMFWYRQQPGQSLTLIATANQGSEATYESGFVIDKFPISRPNLTFSTLTVSNMSPEDSSIYLCSVFRNPEAFFGQGTRLTVV.

The chain is built from TRBV2 and TRBJ2-3, with a tentative D call TRBD2 (6 bases). The CDR3 loop spans 14 amino acids. V dropped 2 bases and J dropped 6 bases, with 12 bases sitting between them. Germline CDR1 and CDR2: SNHLY and FYNNEI. The CDR3 DNA follows: TGTGCCAGCAGTGAACGGCTAGCGATCGATACGCAGTATTTT. Its protein is CASSERLAIDTQYF.

The chain is built from TRBV2 and TRBJ1-2, with TRBD1 matching 9 bases. The ends lost 3 bases at V and 7 bases at J; junction bases unmatched: 3. This CDR3 has 13 amino acids. The V gene's germline CDR1 is SNHLY and CDR2 FYNNEI. The CDR3 DNA sequence: TGTGCCAGCAGTGATACAGGGGGCTCTGGCTACACCTTC. It is translated as CASSDTGGSGYTF.

This clone occurred a few times. The rearrangement links TRBV18 to TRBJ2-3; unclear D gene. Trimming pared 2 bases from V and 6 bases from J, leaving 9 bases between. Germline V gene sequence: CDR1 KGHSH, CDR2 LQKENI. The CDR3 extends over 13 amino acids. The CDR3 reads CASSPGLSDTQYF. The CDR3 DNA reads as TGTGCCAGCTCACCAGGGTTGAGCGATACGCAGTATTTT.

V gene TRBV9 combines with J gene TRBJ2-1; tentatively, D is TRBD1 or TRBD2 (5 bases each). Germline V gives CDR1 SGDLS, CDR2 YYNGEE. With 4 bases removed from V and 4 bases from J, the gap between germline ends came to 15 bases. The CDR3 totals 15 residues. In DNA form, the CDR3 reads TGTGCCAGCAGCTCCCGGGACCGTTATTACAATGAGCAGTTCTTC. The encoded protein is CASSSRDRYYNEQFF. Supplemented by reference TRBV9 and TRBJ2-1, the full variable domain reads DSGVTQTPKHLITATGQRVTLRCSPRSGDLSVYWYQQSLDQGLQFLIQYYNGEERAKGNILERFSAQQFPDLHSELNLSSLELGDSALYFCASSSRDRYYNEQFFGPGTRLTVL.

The V and J genes are TRBV18 and TRBJ1-4; D is possibly TRBD1 (5 bases). V lost 2 bases to trimming and J lost 8 bases, with 21 bases between them. The V gene's germline CDR1 is KGHSH and CDR2 LQKENI. The CDR3 totals 17 residues. CDR3 nucleotide sequence: TGTGCCAGCTCACCATCCGGGGCTGGTGTTTACGCCGAAAAACTGTTTTTT. This translates into CASSPSGAGVYAEKLFF.

V is TRBV27 and J is TRBJ2-7; D is possibly TRBD2 (5 bases). Germline CDR1 reads MNHEY; CDR2 reads SMNVEV (reference sequence). Trimming removed 4 bases at V and 4 bases at J, with 5 bases between. The CDR3 spans 11 residues. The CDR3 DNA is TGTGCCAGCAGTTCGGGGTACGAGCAGTACTTC. It translates to CASSSGYEQYF.

This clone has only one observation. The chain employs TRBV6-2 or TRBV6-3 and TRBJ2-1; D is perhaps TRBD1 or TRBD2 (5 bases each). There are 14 residues in the CDR3. With 6 bases removed from V and 4 bases from J, the gap between germline ends came to 13 bases. Germline-derived CDR1 and CDR2 are MNHEY and SVGEGT. The CDR3, as DNA: TGTGCCAGCAGCACAGGAGGCAATTACAATGAGCAGTTCTTC. It is translated as CASSTGGNYNEQFF.

The chain recombines TRBV6-2 or TRBV6-3 with TRBJ1-2; unclear D gene. Trimming shortened V by 0 bases and J by 7 bases, and 12 bases separated the two germline ends. Per the germline V gene, CDR1 is MNHEY and CDR2 is SVGEGT. The CDR3 is 14 residues long. The CDR3 loop is CASSYSRTASGYTF. CDR3 coding DNA: TGTGCCAGCAGTTACTCGAGGACCGCCAGTGGCTACACCTTC.